The next 3 T cell receptor beta chains were all read from a single sample in a study of OX40 agonist ivuxolimab in advanced cancers. The assay was immunoSEQ multiplex PCR, and TCRdb's table has in-frame clones only and misses some. The sample holds approximately 80,000 clones; 89% are singletons and the top ten take about 0.2%. Specimen: CD4+ or CD8+ T cells sorted from blood, collected in a trial of the OX40 agonist ivuxolimab. These receptors all stem from an adult with an advanced solid tumor such as melanoma, head and neck, liver or kidney cancer.

This clone was counted between two and nine times. This chain connects TRBV4-1 to TRBJ2-3; D remains ambiguous. V was pared by 0 bases and J by 1 base, with 8 bases between. Per germline, CDR1 MGHRA and CDR2 YSYEKL. This CDR3 is 15 amino acids long. CDR3 nucleotide sequence: TGCGCCAGCAGCCAAGAATCCACCCGCACAGATACGCAGTATTTT. Protein sequence: CASSQESTRTDTQYF.

The chain links TRBV7-8 to TRBJ2-7; D might be TRBD1 (5 bases). Germline values: CDR1 SGHVS, CDR2 FQNEAQ. Trimming stripped 0 bases from V and 9 bases from J, with 9 bases between. The CDR3 sequence is 12 residues long. The DNA for the CDR3 is TGTGCCAGCAGCTTAGCTCTGCAGGGGCAGTACTTC. It encodes CASSLALQGQYF. Using reference TRBV7-8 and TRBJ2-7 for the parts outside the CDR3, the full variable domain is GAGVSQSPRYKVAKRGQDVALRCDPISGHVSLFWYQQALGQGPEFLTYFQNEAQLDKSGLPSDRFFAERPEGSVSTLKIQRTQQEDSAVYLCASSLALQGQYFGPGTRLTVT.

The V gene is TRBV5-1, the J gene TRBJ2-3; 7 bases are a match to TRBD2. The CDR3 contains 14 residues. Trimming removed 4 bases from V and 8 bases from J; junction bases left unmatched: 10. Germline CDR1 SGHRS, CDR2 YFSETQ. CDR3 amino acids: CASSLGGEGSTQYF. CDR3 nucleotide sequence: TGCGCCAGCAGCCTAGGAGGGGAGGGAAGTACGCAGTATTTT.